The rows below give T cell receptor beta chains drawn from one sample of a study of CD8 T cells in ankylosing spondylitis. TCRdb redid the calling of the 5' RACE reads with MiXCR, one entry per CDR3 protein. The sample shows roughly 130,000 distinct CDR3 sequences, approximately 6.8% of them seen only once. The sample was blood, either unsorted or a sorted T cell fraction (not recorded which). All receptors derive from a male donor with ankylosing spondylitis or in good health (not recorded which). CDR3s leave out the opening cysteine and the closing phenylalanine or tryptophan.

>TRBV20-1
SADKAAQSVPPLH
>TRBV5-1
ASSPSPGTGLNTEAF
>TRBV5-1
ASSSTGRGANVLT
>TRBV6-5
ASSPRRGQAF
>TRBV3-1
ASSPGDTKLNEQF
>TRBV12-3/TRBV12-4
ASSPPPLGREKLF
>TRBV24-1
ATSDRRETGQETQY
>TRBV11-2
ASSFPSGRADTGELF
>TRBV5-1
ASSWFSGGYNEQF
>TRBV7-3
ASSLDRAYNEQF
>TRBV5-1
ASSLISTAGYGYT
>TRBV5-5
ASSLLGGTGGYT
>TRBV27
ASSLEQPRGHEQF